This is a list of T cell receptor beta chains from one sample in a study of OX40 agonist ivuxolimab in advanced cancers. Sequencing used immunoSEQ multiplex PCR; TCRdb keeps in-frame clones, though not all of them. The sample holds tens of thousands of clones, about 80% seen once. This sample comprised CD4+ or CD8+ T cells sorted from blood, obtained in a trial of the OX40 agonist ivuxolimab. These receptors were collected from an adult with an advanced solid tumor such as melanoma, head and neck, liver or kidney cancer. CDR3s include the opening cysteine and the closing phenylalanine or tryptophan. D genes are given only for firm matches. Clone sizes are given selectively: once, few, many, or a class where the clone is expanded.

CDR3 DNA: TGTGCCAGCAGTGAGGGACTTCGGGGAGAGACCCAGTACTTC
CDR3 protein: CASSEGLRGETQYF
V gene: TRBV2
J gene: TRBJ2-5
D gene: -
clone size: -

CDR3 DNA: TGTGCCAGCACGACCAGAGACAGCCCTAACTATGGCTACACCTTC
CDR3 protein: CASTTRDSPNYGYTF
V gene: TRBV6-6
J gene: TRBJ1-2
D gene: -
clone size: -

CDR3 DNA: TGTGCCAGCAGCTTAGACAGGGGGACATATGGCTACACCTTC
CDR3 protein: CASSLDRGTYGYTF
V gene: TRBV7-9
J gene: TRBJ1-2
D gene: TRBD1
clone size: medium-sized

CDR3 DNA: TGTGCCAGCAGCCCACAGGGTCAAGATGAGCAGTTCTTC
CDR3 protein: CASSPQGQDEQFF
V gene: TRBV11-3
J gene: TRBJ2-1
D gene: -
clone size: -

CDR3 DNA: TGTGCCAGCAGCTCCAGAAATAGAGCCTACGAGCAGTACTTC
CDR3 protein: CASSSRNRAYEQYF
V gene: TRBV13
J gene: TRBJ2-7
D gene: -
clone size: -

CDR3 DNA: TGTGCCAGCAGCTTAACGAGTTCCCTGGGCACCGGGGAGCTGTTTTTT
CDR3 protein: CASSLTSSLGTGELFF
V gene: TRBV7-3
J gene: TRBJ2-2
D gene: -
clone size: -

CDR3 DNA: TGTGCCAGCAGGAATAGGGGAATCGAGGGCTACACCTTC
CDR3 protein: CASRNRGIEGYTF
V gene: TRBV6-5
J gene: TRBJ1-2
D gene: -
clone size: few

CDR3 DNA: TGTGCCAGTAGTATTGGCCAGGCGATCTATGGCTACACCTTC
CDR3 protein: CASSIGQAIYGYTF
V gene: TRBV19
J gene: TRBJ1-2
D gene: -
clone size: -

CDR3 DNA: TGTGCCAGCAGTCACATGGGACAGGGTGCCGAGACCCAGTACTTC
CDR3 protein: CASSHMGQGAETQYF
V gene: TRBV28
J gene: TRBJ2-5
D gene: TRBD1
clone size: -

CDR3 DNA: TGCGCCAGCAGCCAAGATCGGAGGGAGACCCAGTACTTC
CDR3 protein: CASSQDRRETQYF
V gene: TRBV4-1
J gene: TRBJ2-5
D gene: -
clone size: -

CDR3 DNA: TGTGCCAGCAGTTTATCCCCCGGCAGGTCTGAGGAGCAGTACTTC
CDR3 protein: CASSLSPGRSEEQYF
V gene: TRBV27
J gene: TRBJ2-7
D gene: -
clone size: -

CDR3 DNA: TGCAGCGTTGGGCAGGCGGGCTACAATGAGCAGTTCTTC
CDR3 protein: CSVGQAGYNEQFF
V gene: TRBV29-1
J gene: TRBJ2-1
D gene: -
clone size: -

CDR3 DNA: TGTGCCAGCAGCCAACACAGGGGACCTAACTATGGCTACACCTTC
CDR3 protein: CASSQHRGPNYGYTF
V gene: TRBV14
J gene: TRBJ1-2
D gene: TRBD1
clone size: -

CDR3 DNA: TGTGCTAGTGGTTTGGATCCGACAGGGACATATACGCAGTATTTT
CDR3 protein: CASGLDPTGTYTQYF
V gene: TRBV12-5
J gene: TRBJ2-3
D gene: TRBD1
clone size: -

CDR3 DNA: TGTGCCAGCAGTCCCTGGGGCACTGAAGCTTTCTTT
CDR3 protein: CASSPWGTEAFF
V gene: TRBV6-5
J gene: TRBJ1-1
D gene: -
clone size: once

CDR3 DNA: TGTGCCAGCAGGATCCCGCAAGGGTGGGGGACGGCTTTCTTT
CDR3 protein: CASRIPQGWGTAFF
V gene: TRBV28
J gene: TRBJ1-1
D gene: -
clone size: few

CDR3 DNA: TGTGCCAGTAGTATGGGGCAGTACTGGGGCTACACCTTC
CDR3 protein: CASSMGQYWGYTF
V gene: TRBV19
J gene: TRBJ1-2
D gene: -
clone size: -

CDR3 DNA: TGTGCCAGTAGTTCCTCGGGGAGCGCAACTAATGAAAAACTGTTTTTT
CDR3 protein: CASSSSGSATNEKLFF
V gene: TRBV19
J gene: TRBJ1-4
D gene: -
clone size: -

CDR3 DNA: TGTGCCAGCAGACCGGGACTCAGCACAGATACGCAGTATTTT
CDR3 protein: CASRPGLSTDTQYF
V gene: TRBV7-3
J gene: TRBJ2-3
D gene: -
clone size: once

CDR3 DNA: TGTGCCAGCAGTCGCCGCCGACAGGGGGCTGATACGCAGTATTTT
CDR3 protein: CASSRRRQGADTQYF
V gene: TRBV6-5
J gene: TRBJ2-3
D gene: TRBD1
clone size: -

CDR3 DNA: TGTGCCAGCAGCTTGACTCCCACCGACACTGAAGCTTTCTTT
CDR3 protein: CASSLTPTDTEAFF
V gene: TRBV7-2
J gene: TRBJ1-1
D gene: -
clone size: -

CDR3 DNA: TGCAGCGTCCAAAGGGGACAAAGCTATGGCTACACCTTC
CDR3 protein: CSVQRGQSYGYTF
V gene: TRBV29-1
J gene: TRBJ1-2
D gene: -
clone size: -

CDR3 DNA: TGTGCCTGGCGCAGTGTGACCGCGGGCTACACCTTC
CDR3 protein: CAWRSVTAGYTF
V gene: TRBV30
J gene: TRBJ1-2
D gene: -
clone size: -

CDR3 DNA: TGTGCCAGCAGCTTGGGTAGTGGACAGGGAGAAAAACTGTTTTTT
CDR3 protein: CASSLGSGQGEKLFF
V gene: TRBV5-5
J gene: TRBJ1-4
D gene: TRBD1
clone size: once

CDR3 DNA: TGTGCCAGTAGTAATCCCACGCGGGGGGCGAGTGGGACTGAAGCTTTCTTT
CDR3 protein: CASSNPTRGASGTEAFF
V gene: TRBV19
J gene: TRBJ1-1
D gene: -
clone size: -

CDR3 DNA: TGTGCCAGCAGCCAAGAAGCTAGCGGGAGGGCCCAGTCAGATACGCAGTATTTT
CDR3 protein: CASSQEASGRAQSDTQYF
V gene: TRBV4-2
J gene: TRBJ2-3
D gene: TRBD2
clone size: -

CDR3 DNA: TGCGCCAGCAGCCAAGACGGGCCAAGGATTGCGAACACCGGGGAGCTGTTTTTT
CDR3 protein: CASSQDGPRIANTGELFF
V gene: TRBV4-1
J gene: TRBJ2-2
D gene: -
clone size: few

CDR3 DNA: TGTGCCAGCACCTTACTACTAGCGGGAGGCGAGCAGTACTTC
CDR3 protein: CASTLLLAGGEQYF
V gene: TRBV6-5
J gene: TRBJ2-7
D gene: TRBD2
clone size: -

CDR3 DNA: TGTGCCAGCAGCCAACGGAAGGGGGGGGATATGAACACTGAAGCTTTCTTT
CDR3 protein: CASSQRKGGDMNTEAFF
V gene: TRBV5-4
J gene: TRBJ1-1
D gene: -
clone size: -

CDR3 DNA: TGTGCCAGCAGTTACTACAGCCTCACTGAAGCTTTCTTT
CDR3 protein: CASSYYSLTEAFF
V gene: TRBV6-6
J gene: TRBJ1-1
D gene: -
clone size: -

CDR3 DNA: TGTGCCAGTCAGTCAGCCAGGGCACAGGGGCCCCAGCATTTT
CDR3 protein: CASQSARAQGPQHF
V gene: TRBV19
J gene: TRBJ1-5
D gene: -
clone size: once

CDR3 DNA: TGTGCCAGCAAGAAGGACAGCTCCAAAAACATTCAGTACTTC
CDR3 protein: CASKKDSSKNIQYF
V gene: TRBV7-9
J gene: TRBJ2-4
D gene: -
clone size: few

CDR3 DNA: TGTGCCAGCAGTTTATTATTAGGGGTCAAAGGAGGCAATCAGCCCCAGCATTTT
CDR3 protein: CASSLLLGVKGGNQPQHF
V gene: TRBV28
J gene: TRBJ1-5
D gene: -
clone size: -

CDR3 DNA: TGTGCCAGCTCACAAGAAACGACGGGAAACCTGCCCCTCCACTTT
CDR3 protein: CASSQETTGNLPLHF
V gene: TRBV18
J gene: TRBJ1-6
D gene: -
clone size: -

CDR3 DNA: TGTGCCAGCAGTTTAATCGGCCAAACAGCCCAGCATTTT
CDR3 protein: CASSLIGQTAQHF
V gene: TRBV28
J gene: TRBJ1-5
D gene: -
clone size: -

CDR3 DNA: TGTGCCAGCAGGACAAGGGAGGCGGAAAAACTGTTTTTT
CDR3 protein: CASRTREAEKLFF
V gene: TRBV2
J gene: TRBJ1-4
D gene: -
clone size: -

CDR3 DNA: TGCGCCAGCAGCCAGCCCGGACTAGCGGGATACGAGCAGTACTTC
CDR3 protein: CASSQPGLAGYEQYF
V gene: TRBV4-1
J gene: TRBJ2-7
D gene: TRBD2
clone size: -

CDR3 DNA: TGTGCCAGCAGCGCAAACGGGGACAATCAGCCCCAGCATTTT
CDR3 protein: CASSANGDNQPQHF
V gene: TRBV9
J gene: TRBJ1-5
D gene: -
clone size: few

CDR3 DNA: TGTGCCAGCAGCAGTAAGCAGGGTTCCTACGAGCAGTACTTC
CDR3 protein: CASSSKQGSYEQYF
V gene: TRBV5-4
J gene: TRBJ2-7
D gene: -
clone size: few

CDR3 DNA: TGTGCCAGCAGTGAAGGGGGGTATCAGCCCCAGCATTTT
CDR3 protein: CASSEGGYQPQHF
V gene: TRBV2
J gene: TRBJ1-5
D gene: -
clone size: -

CDR3 DNA: TGCGCCAGCAGTCAGGAGTTTAACTATGGCTACACCTTC
CDR3 protein: CASSQEFNYGYTF
V gene: TRBV5-1
J gene: TRBJ1-2
D gene: -
clone size: -

CDR3 DNA: TGTGCCAGCAGCCAAATAGACGGGCCTTACGAGCAGTACTTC
CDR3 protein: CASSQIDGPYEQYF
V gene: TRBV6-5
J gene: TRBJ2-7
D gene: -
clone size: -

CDR3 DNA: TGCGCCAGCAGTCCCCAGGGGGGTAACACTGAAGCTTTCTTT
CDR3 protein: CASSPQGGNTEAFF
V gene: TRBV10-1
J gene: TRBJ1-1
D gene: TRBD1
clone size: few

CDR3 DNA: TGTGCCTACGGGACGGGGGAGAATTCACCCCTCCACTTT
CDR3 protein: CAYGTGENSPLHF
V gene: TRBV10-3
J gene: TRBJ1-6
D gene: -
clone size: -

CDR3 DNA: TGTGCCAGTAGTACAACCGCCGGGACAAAAGGAGGGGTCCAAGAGACCCAGTACTTC
CDR3 protein: CASSTTAGTKGGVQETQYF
V gene: TRBV19
J gene: TRBJ2-5
D gene: -
clone size: -

CDR3 DNA: TGCGCCAGCAGCTGGGACGGTGGTGAAGCTTTCTTT
CDR3 protein: CASSWDGGEAFF
V gene: TRBV5-1
J gene: TRBJ1-1
D gene: -
clone size: -

CDR3 DNA: TGTGCCAGCAGCGTAGGACTTCAGGGAGCCGGCGAGACCCAGTACTTC
CDR3 protein: CASSVGLQGAGETQYF
V gene: TRBV9
J gene: TRBJ2-5
D gene: -
clone size: -

CDR3 DNA: TGTGCCAGCAGCTTAGATCCCGAGAGGCTGGCCAAAAACATTCAGTACTTC
CDR3 protein: CASSLDPERLAKNIQYF
V gene: TRBV11-3
J gene: TRBJ2-4
D gene: -
clone size: -

CDR3 DNA: TGTGCCAGCAGTTACTCCCTGACCATCAATGAGCAGTTCTTC
CDR3 protein: CASSYSLTINEQFF
V gene: TRBV6-5
J gene: TRBJ2-1
D gene: -
clone size: -

CDR3 DNA: TGCGCCAGCAGTCATCGGGACAGGGGGACCTACGAGCAGTACTTC
CDR3 protein: CASSHRDRGTYEQYF
V gene: TRBV23-1
J gene: TRBJ2-7
D gene: TRBD1
clone size: -

CDR3 DNA: TGTGCCAGCAGCTCAACACAGGGTCAACTTACCTACGAGCAGTACTTC
CDR3 protein: CASSSTQGQLTYEQYF
V gene: TRBV7-8
J gene: TRBJ2-7
D gene: -
clone size: -

CDR3 DNA: TGTGCCAGCGGGCGAGTAAACAATGAGCAGTTCTTC
CDR3 protein: CASGRVNNEQFF
V gene: TRBV7-9
J gene: TRBJ2-1
D gene: -
clone size: once

CDR3 DNA: TGTGCCAGTAGTATAGGAGGAAGTAGCACTGAAGCTTTCTTT
CDR3 protein: CASSIGGSSTEAFF
V gene: TRBV19
J gene: TRBJ1-1
D gene: -
clone size: few

CDR3 DNA: TGTGCCAGCAGCTTGGTTGGCGGACAGGGGGGTCAAGAGACCCAGTACTTC
CDR3 protein: CASSLVGGQGGQETQYF
V gene: TRBV5-4
J gene: TRBJ2-5
D gene: TRBD1
clone size: -

CDR3 DNA: TGTGCCAGCAGCTTAGCGGCGGGAGGCTACGAGCAGTACTTC
CDR3 protein: CASSLAAGGYEQYF
V gene: TRBV11-1
J gene: TRBJ2-7
D gene: TRBD2
clone size: -

CDR3 DNA: TGTGCCAGCAGTTGGACAGGGGTGACAACTAATGAAAAACTGTTTTTT
CDR3 protein: CASSWTGVTTNEKLFF
V gene: TRBV11-2
J gene: TRBJ1-4
D gene: TRBD1
clone size: -

CDR3 DNA: TGTGCCATCAGTGAAGGGCCCGAGGGCAATCAGCCCCAGCATTTT
CDR3 protein: CAISEGPEGNQPQHF
V gene: TRBV10-3
J gene: TRBJ1-5
D gene: -
clone size: -

CDR3 DNA: TGTGCCAGCAGTTATTGGGGCGGGGCTAGCGGGAGGGCCTACAATGAGCAGTTCTTC
CDR3 protein: CASSYWGGASGRAYNEQFF
V gene: TRBV28
J gene: TRBJ2-1
D gene: TRBD2
clone size: -